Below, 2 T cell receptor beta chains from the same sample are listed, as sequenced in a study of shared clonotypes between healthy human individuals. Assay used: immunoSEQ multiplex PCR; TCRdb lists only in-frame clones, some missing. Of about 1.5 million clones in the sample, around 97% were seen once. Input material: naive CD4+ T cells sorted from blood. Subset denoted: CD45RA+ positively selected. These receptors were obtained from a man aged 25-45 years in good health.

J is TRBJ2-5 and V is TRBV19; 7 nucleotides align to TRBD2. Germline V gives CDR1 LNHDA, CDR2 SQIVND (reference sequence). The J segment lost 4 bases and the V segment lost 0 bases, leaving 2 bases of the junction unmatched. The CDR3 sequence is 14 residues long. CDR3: CASSIDPSGETQYF. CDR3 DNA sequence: TGTGCCAGTAGTATAGATCCTAGCGGAGAGACCCAGTACTTC.

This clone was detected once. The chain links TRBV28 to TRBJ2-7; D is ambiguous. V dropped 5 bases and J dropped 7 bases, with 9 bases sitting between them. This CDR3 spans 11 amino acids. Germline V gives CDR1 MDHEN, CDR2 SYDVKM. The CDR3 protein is CASSTLWEQYF. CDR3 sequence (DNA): TGTGCCAGCAGTACCCTCTGGGAGCAGTACTTC.